This entry lists 20 T cell receptor beta chains sequenced from one sample in a study of cytomegalovirus exposure and HLA in healthy donors. PCR employed 60 Vbeta and 13 Jbeta primers. Produced via immunoSEQ multiplex PCR; TCRdb's table is partial and in-frame only. The data show some 110,000 clones, with 81% seen just once and 3.9% held by the top ten. Sequencing was carried out using PBMCs. These receptors all come from a woman younger than 45 in good health and CMV-seronegative.

V and J are TRBV6-1 and TRBJ2-7; D is possibly TRBD2 (5 bases). Germline V gene data show CDR1 as MNHNS and CDR2 as SASEGT. V lost 4 bases, J lost 2 bases, and 12 bases lay in between. This CDR3 has 14 residues. In DNA, the CDR3 is TGTGCCAGCAGTGTGGAGGTAGGAACCTACGAGCAGTACTTC. It codes for CASSVEVGTYEQYF.

To note about this clone: The same CDR3 arises from other DNA sequences in this sample as well. The gene calls are TRBV19 and TRBJ1-5, with TRBD1 identical over 11 bases. The CDR3 runs 14 residues. Germline V CDR1 and CDR2: LNHDA, SQIVND (reference sequence). V trimming: 6 bases; J trimming: 4 bases; junction bases outside the gene matches: 2. This CDR3 reads CASSGTGGNQPQHF. The CDR3 DNA reads TGTGCCAGTAGCGGGACAGGGGGGAATCAGCCCCAGCATTTT.

The chain recombines TRBV6-6 with TRBJ2-1; maybe TRBD2 (6 bases). The CDR3 has 15 amino acids. Deletions cut 7 bases from V and 0 bases from J, with 13 bases between. Germline V gene data show CDR1 as MNHNY and CDR2 as SVGAGI (reference sequence). CDR3 bases: TGTGCCAGCACCGCCCAGGAGGGCTCCTACAATGAGCAGTTCTTC. This gives the protein CASTAQEGSYNEQFF.

The chain joins TRBV2 to TRBJ2-7; 9 nucleotides match TRBD2. With V trimmed by 4 bases and J by 3 bases, 4 bases remained unmatched. There are 14 residues in the CDR3. Germline CDR1 is SNHLY and CDR2 is FYNNEI. The chain's CDR3 is CASSVGLASYEQYF. The CDR3 DNA sequence: TGTGCCAGCAGTGTCGGACTAGCGAGCTACGAGCAGTACTTC.

In DNA, the CDR3 is TGTGCCAGTAGTATTAAGGGAGGGACTAGCGTTGGCGAGCAGTACTTC. It yields the protein CASSIKGGTSVGEQYF. The chain links TRBV19 to TRBJ2-7; 10 positions agree with TRBD2. Germline CDR1 and CDR2: LNHDA and SQIVND (reference sequence). This CDR3 has 16 residues. After removal of 3 bases from V and 6 bases from J, the junction contained 11 bases not matched to a gene.

A word on this clone: A read error may produce the germline difference seen at one junction end. This specimen includes other DNA sequences encoding the same CDR3. J is TRBJ2-1 and V is TRBV2, with TRBD1 as a possible D gene (6 bases). Per germline, CDR1 SNHLY and CDR2 FYNNEI. This CDR3 contains 14 residues. This chain's CDR3 is CASSMGATYNEQFF. As DNA, the CDR3 is TGTGCCAGCAGTATGGGGGCCACCTACAATGAGCAATTCTTC. Full variable domain (missing parts from reference TRBV2 and TRBJ2-1): EPEVTQTPSHQVTQMGQEVILRCVPISNHLYFYWYRQILGQKVEFLVSFYNNEISEKSEIFDDQFSVERPDGSNFTLKIRSTKLEDSAMYFCASSMGATYNEQFFGPGTRLTVL.

The V gene is TRBV28, the J gene TRBJ1-5, with a weak D call TRBD1 (5 bases). This CDR3 has 15 amino acids. V lost 7 bases, J lost 2 bases, and 15 bases lay in between. CDR1 is MDHEN and CDR2 is SYDVKM in the germline V gene. The chain's CDR3 is CASTIAGVGNQPQHF. CDR3 nucleotides: TGTGCCAGCACCATAGCGGGGGTTGGCAATCAGCCCCAGCATTTT.

The rearrangement joins TRBV5-1 to TRBJ2-3; TRBD2 aligns across 7 bases. Germline V CDR1 and CDR2: SGHRS, YFSETQ. V shed 1 base and J 4 bases; nucleotides not matched to a gene: 6. CDR3 length equals 15 residues. In DNA form, the CDR3 reads TGCGCCAGCAGCTTGCCCCTAGCGGCCTCAGATACGCAGTATTTT. Protein sequence: CASSLPLAASDTQYF. Looking up the rest from reference TRBV5-1 and TRBJ2-3 gives the full variable domain: KAGVTQTPRYLIKTRGQQVTLSCSPISGHRSVSWYQQTPGQGLQFLFEYFSETQRNKGNFPGRFSGRQFSNSRSEMNVSTLELGDSALYLCASSLPLAASDTQYFGPGTRLTVL.

The V and J genes are TRBV27 and TRBJ2-7; TRBD1 agrees at 7 bases. CDR1 and CDR2 (germline): MNHEY, SMNVEV (reference sequence). CDR3 length: 13 residues. V was pared by 2 bases and J by 4 bases, with 2 bases of the junction left unmatched. In nucleotides, the CDR3 is TGTGCCAGCAGTTTAAGGACAGGATACGAGCAGTACTTC. As protein: CASSLRTGYEQYF.

V and J are TRBV6-1 and TRBJ1-5; D may be TRBD1 (5 bases). The V and J ends lost 1 base and 4 bases respectively, with 11 bases between them. Germline V CDR1 and CDR2: MNHNS, SASEGT. The length of the CDR3 is 15 residues. CDR3 in amino acids: CASSEGAGLNQPQHF. The CDR3 DNA reads as TGTGCCAGCAGTGAAGGCGCAGGGCTTAATCAGCCCCAGCATTTT.

The rearrangement joins TRBV12-1 to TRBJ2-2; the table gives TRBD1 as D, unverified against the DNA. TRBV12-1 is deemed a pseudogene. The CDR3 runs to 14 residues. CDR3 DNA sequence: TGTGCCAGCAGCCGAATCCTCAGGGCCGGGGAGCTGTTTTTT. It is translated as CASSRILRAGELFF.

The chain joins TRBV28 to TRBJ2-5; TRBD2 matches at 8 bases. CDR3 size: 16 residues. Per the germline V gene, CDR1 is MDHEN and CDR2 is SYDVKM. V dropped 4 bases and J dropped 0; count of bases not matched to a gene: 7. CDR3 in amino acids: CASSSPISGNQETQYF. In nucleotides, the CDR3 is TGTGCCAGCAGTTCTCCCATTAGCGGGAACCAAGAGACCCAGTACTTC.

Written as DNA, the CDR3 is TGTGCCAGCAGCTTGTACGCTAGTCAGTTATCCGGGGAGCTGTTTTTT. Amino acid sequence: CASSLYASQLSGELFF. This rearrangement joins TRBV5-6 to TRBJ2-2, with unresolved D. V dropped 1 base and J dropped 6 bases, with 16 bases sitting between them. This CDR3 has 16 residues. Germline CDR1 and CDR2: SGHDT and YYEEEE.

This clone was observed a single time. J is TRBJ2-7 and V is TRBV19, with no clear D. CDR3 size: 13 residues. CDR1 is LNHDA and CDR2 is SQIVND in the germline V gene (reference sequence). V was clipped by 1 base and J by 1 base, with 5 bases between them. Here the CDR3 reads CASSIVASYEQYF. The CDR3 DNA reads as TGTGCCAGTAGTATAGTAGCATCCTACGAGCAGTACTTC.

This clone appeared once. The genes are TRBV5-1 and TRBJ2-1, with 9 nucleotides matching TRBD2. Germline assignment: CDR1 SGHRS and CDR2 YFSETQ. This CDR3 is 15 amino acids long. Trimming at V came to 0 bases and at J to 7 bases, leaving 5 bases not matched to a gene. This CDR3 is CASSLGGTSPNEQFF. CDR3 sequence (DNA): TGCGCCAGCAGCTTGGGTGGGACTAGCCCTAATGAGCAGTTCTTC.

The V call is TRBV13, the J call TRBJ2-3; 10 bases agree with TRBD2. Germline V CDR1 and CDR2: PRHDT, FYEKMQ (reference sequence). The CDR3 extends over 15 amino acids. V dropped 6 bases and J dropped 0; count of bases not matched to a gene: 3. Here the CDR3 DNA reads TGTGCCAGCAGTCTAGCGGGAGCTAGCACAGATACGCAGTATTTT. This translates into CASSLAGASTDTQYF.

The chain couples TRBV7-8 to TRBJ1-4; no firm D call. This CDR3 region has 15 residues. CDR1 is SGHVS and CDR2 is FQNEAQ in the germline V gene. V dropped 8 bases and J dropped 8 bases, with 21 bases sitting between them. CDR3 nucleotide sequence: TGTGCCAGCGGAGCCCTGGCAGGAGGGTGGGAAAAACTGTTTTTT. Its protein is CASGALAGGWEKLFF. Full variable domain (remainder filled in from reference TRBV7-8 and TRBJ1-4): GAGVSQSPRYKVAKRGQDVALRCDPISGHVSLFWYQQALGQGPEFLTYFQNEAQLDKSGLPSDRFFAERPEGSVSTLKIQRTQQEDSAVYLCASGALAGGWEKLFFGSGTQLSVL.

V usage is TRBV30 and J usage is TRBJ2-7; 10 bases line up with TRBD1. The V segment lost 0 bases and the J segment 3 bases; nucleotides outside the gene matches: 5. The CDR3 runs 15 residues. Germline loops: CDR1 GTSNPN, CDR2 SVGIG (reference sequence). The DNA for the CDR3 is TGTGCCTGGAGTGTAGTGGACAGGGGGTACTACGAGCAGTACTTC. Translation: CAWSVVDRGYYEQYF.

Relative to its sample, this clone is medium-sized. This chain connects TRBV21-1 to TRBJ2-2; the DNA was not used to check the table's D call, TRBD1. TRBV21-1 is a listed pseudogene. This CDR3 is built from 12 residues. CDR3 residues: CASSKDRGELFF. In nucleotides, the CDR3 is TGTGCCAGCAGCAAAGACAGGGGGGAGCTGTTTTTT.

The rearrangement joins TRBV11-1 to TRBJ2-7; 7 bases map to TRBD2. The germline V gene has CDR1 SGHAT and CDR2 FQDESV (reference sequence). With V trimmed by 1 base and J by 5 bases, 8 bases remained unmatched. The CDR3 sequence is 15 residues long. The CDR3 reads CASSLEASGWHEQYF. The CDR3 DNA is TGTGCCAGCAGCTTAGAAGCTAGCGGCTGGCACGAGCAGTACTTC.